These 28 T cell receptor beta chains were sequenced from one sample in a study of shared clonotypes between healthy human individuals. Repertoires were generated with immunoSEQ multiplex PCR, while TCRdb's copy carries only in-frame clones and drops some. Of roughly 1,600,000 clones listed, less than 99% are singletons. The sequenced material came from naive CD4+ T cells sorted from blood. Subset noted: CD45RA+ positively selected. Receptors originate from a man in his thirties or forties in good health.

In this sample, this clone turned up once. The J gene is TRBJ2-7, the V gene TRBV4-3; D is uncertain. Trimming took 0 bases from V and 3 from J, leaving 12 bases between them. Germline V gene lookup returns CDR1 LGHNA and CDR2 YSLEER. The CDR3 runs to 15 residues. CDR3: CASSQDARRFYEQYF. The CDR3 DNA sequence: TGCGCCAGCAGCCAAGATGCTAGACGGTTCTACGAGCAGTACTTC.

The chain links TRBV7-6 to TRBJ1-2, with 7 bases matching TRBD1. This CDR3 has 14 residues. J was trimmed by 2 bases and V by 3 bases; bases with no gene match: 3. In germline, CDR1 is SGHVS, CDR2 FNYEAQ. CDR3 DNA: TGTGCCAGCAGCTTGGAGACAGGGAACTATGGCTACACCTTC. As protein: CASSLETGNYGYTF.

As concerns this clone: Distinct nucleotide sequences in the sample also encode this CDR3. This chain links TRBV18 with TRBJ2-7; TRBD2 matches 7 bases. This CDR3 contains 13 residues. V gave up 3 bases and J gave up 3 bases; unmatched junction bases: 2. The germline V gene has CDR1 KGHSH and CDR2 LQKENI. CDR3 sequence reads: CASSPRELYEQYF. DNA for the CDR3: TGTGCCAGCTCACCGCGGGAGCTCTACGAGCAGTACTTC.

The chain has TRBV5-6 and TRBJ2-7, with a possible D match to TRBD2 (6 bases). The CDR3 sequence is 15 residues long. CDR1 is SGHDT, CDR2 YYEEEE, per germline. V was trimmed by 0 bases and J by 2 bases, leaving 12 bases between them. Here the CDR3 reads CASSLDGRGPYEQYF. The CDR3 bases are TGTGCCAGCAGCTTGGACGGGAGAGGCCCCTACGAGCAGTACTTC.

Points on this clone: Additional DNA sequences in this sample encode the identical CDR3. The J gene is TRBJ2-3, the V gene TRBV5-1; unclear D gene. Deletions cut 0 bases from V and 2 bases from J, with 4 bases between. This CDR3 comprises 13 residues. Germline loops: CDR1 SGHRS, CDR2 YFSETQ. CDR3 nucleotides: TGCGCCAGCAGCTTGGCTCCCACAGATACGCAGTATTTT. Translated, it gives CASSLAPTDTQYF. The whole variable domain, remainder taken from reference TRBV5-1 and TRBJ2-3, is KAGVTQTPRYLIKTRGQQVTLSCSPISGHRSVSWYQQTPGQGLQFLFEYFSETQRNKGNFPGRFSGRQFSNSRSEMNVSTLELGDSALYLCASSLAPTDTQYFGPGTRLTVL.

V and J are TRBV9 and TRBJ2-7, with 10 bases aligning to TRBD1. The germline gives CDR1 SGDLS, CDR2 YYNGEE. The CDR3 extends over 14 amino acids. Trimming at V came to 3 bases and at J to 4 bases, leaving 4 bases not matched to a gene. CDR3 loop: CASSEGQGLYEQYF. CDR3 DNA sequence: TGTGCCAGCAGCGAGGGACAGGGGTTATACGAGCAGTACTTC. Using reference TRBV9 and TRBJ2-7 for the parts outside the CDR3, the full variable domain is DSGVTQTPKHLITATGQRVTLRCSPRSGDLSVYWYQQSLDQGLQFLIQYYNGEERAKGNILERFSAQQFPDLHSELNLSSLELGDSALYFCASSEGQGLYEQYFGPGTRLTVT.

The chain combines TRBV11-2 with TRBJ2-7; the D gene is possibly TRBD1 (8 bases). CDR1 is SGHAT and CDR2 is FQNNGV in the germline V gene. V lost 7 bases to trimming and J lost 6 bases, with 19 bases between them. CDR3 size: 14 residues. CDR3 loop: CASNRGAGEGEQYF. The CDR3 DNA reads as TGTGCCAGCAACAGGGGGGCGGGAGAGGGCGAGCAGTACTTC.

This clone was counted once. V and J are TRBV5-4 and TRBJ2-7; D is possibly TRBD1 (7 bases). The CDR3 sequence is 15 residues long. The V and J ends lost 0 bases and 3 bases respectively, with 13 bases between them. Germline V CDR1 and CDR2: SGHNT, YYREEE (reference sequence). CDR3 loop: CASSLGGRGDYEQYF. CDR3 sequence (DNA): TGTGCCAGCAGCTTGGGTGGCAGGGGGGACTACGAGCAGTACTTC.

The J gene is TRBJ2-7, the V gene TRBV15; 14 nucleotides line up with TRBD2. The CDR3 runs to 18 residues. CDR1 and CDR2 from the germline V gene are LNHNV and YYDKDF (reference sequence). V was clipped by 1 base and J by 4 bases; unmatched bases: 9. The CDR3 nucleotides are TGTGCCACCAGCAGAGGACTTGGGACTAGCGGGAGTTTATACGAGCAGTACTTC. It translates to CATSRGLGTSGSLYEQYF.

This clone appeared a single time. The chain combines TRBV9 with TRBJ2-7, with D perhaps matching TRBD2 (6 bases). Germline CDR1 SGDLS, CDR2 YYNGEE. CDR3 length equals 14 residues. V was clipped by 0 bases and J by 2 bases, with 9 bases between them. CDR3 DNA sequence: TGTGCCAGCAGCGTAGGCGGGGATCCCTACGAGCAGTACTTC. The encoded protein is CASSVGGDPYEQYF.

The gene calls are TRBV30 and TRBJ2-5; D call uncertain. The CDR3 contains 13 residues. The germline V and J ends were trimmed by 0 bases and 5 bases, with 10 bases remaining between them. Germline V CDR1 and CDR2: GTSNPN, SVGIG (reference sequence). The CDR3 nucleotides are TGTGCCTGGAGTGTACGTCAGTGGGAGACCCAGTACTTC. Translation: CAWSVRQWETQYF. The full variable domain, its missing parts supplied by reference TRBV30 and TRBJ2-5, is SQTIHQWPATLVQPVGSPLSLECTVEGTSNPNLYWYRQAAGRGLQLLFYSVGIGQISSEVPQNLSASRPQDRQFILSSKKLLLSDSGFYLCAWSVRQWETQYFGPGTRLLVL.

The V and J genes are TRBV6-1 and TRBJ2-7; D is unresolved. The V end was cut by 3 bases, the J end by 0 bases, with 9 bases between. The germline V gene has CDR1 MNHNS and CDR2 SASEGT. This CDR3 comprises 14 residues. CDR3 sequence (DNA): TGTGCCAGCAGTGAGGACGCGCTCTCCTACGAGCAGTACTTC. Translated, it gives CASSEDALSYEQYF.

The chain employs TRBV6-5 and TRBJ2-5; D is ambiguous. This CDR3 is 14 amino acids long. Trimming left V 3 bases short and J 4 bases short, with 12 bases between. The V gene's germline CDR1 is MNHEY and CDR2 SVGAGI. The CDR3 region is CASSYIGIGETQYF. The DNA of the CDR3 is TGTGCCAGCAGTTATATAGGTATAGGAGAGACCCAGTACTTC.

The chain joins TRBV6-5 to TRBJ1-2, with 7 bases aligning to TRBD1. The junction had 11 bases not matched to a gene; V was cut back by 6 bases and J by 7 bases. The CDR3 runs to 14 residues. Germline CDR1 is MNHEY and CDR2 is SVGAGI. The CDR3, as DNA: TGTGCCAGCAGCCTCCGGGACAGTTCGTCTGGCTACACCTTC. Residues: CASSLRDSSSGYTF.

CDR3 sequence reads: CASSPLGRRETQYF. CDR3 coding DNA: TGTGCCAGCAGTCCCTTGGGTCGTAGGGAGACCCAGTACTTC. This chain joins TRBV6-1 and TRBJ2-5; D is uncertain. Germline V gene data show CDR1 as MNHNS and CDR2 as SASEGT. V lost 5 bases, J lost 5 bases, and 15 bases lay in between. This CDR3 spans 14 amino acids.

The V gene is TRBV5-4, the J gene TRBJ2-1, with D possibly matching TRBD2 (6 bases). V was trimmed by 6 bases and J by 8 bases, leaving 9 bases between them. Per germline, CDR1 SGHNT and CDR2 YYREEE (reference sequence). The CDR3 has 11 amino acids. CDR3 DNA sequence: TGTGCCAGCACCTGGGGGGATGAGCAGTTCTTC. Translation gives CASTWGDEQFF.

CDR3 sequence: CASSRLAGDWSTDTQYF. CDR3 DNA sequence: TGTGCCAGCAGCAGGCTAGCGGGAGACTGGAGCACAGATACGCAGTATTTT. The chain uses TRBV7-9 and TRBJ2-3; 10 bases align to TRBD2. The CDR3 has 17 amino acids. J was trimmed by 0 bases and V by 5 bases; bases with no gene match: 8. Per the germline V gene, CDR1 is SEHNR and CDR2 is FQNEAQ (reference sequence).

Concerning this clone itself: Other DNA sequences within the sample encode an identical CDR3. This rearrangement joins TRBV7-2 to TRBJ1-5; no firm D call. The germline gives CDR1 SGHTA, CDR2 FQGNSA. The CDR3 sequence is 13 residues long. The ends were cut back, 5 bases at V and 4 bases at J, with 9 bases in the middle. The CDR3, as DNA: TGTGCCAGCAGCCCTCCCGGGAATCAGCCCCAGCATTTT. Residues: CASSPPGNQPQHF.

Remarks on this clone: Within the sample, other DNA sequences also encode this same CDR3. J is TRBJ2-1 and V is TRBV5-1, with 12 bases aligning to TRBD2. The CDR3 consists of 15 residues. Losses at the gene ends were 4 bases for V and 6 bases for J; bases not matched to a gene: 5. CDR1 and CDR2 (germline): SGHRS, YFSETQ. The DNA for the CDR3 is TGCGCCAGCAGCCCACTAGCGGGAGGCCCCAATGAGCAGTTCTTC. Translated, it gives CASSPLAGGPNEQFF.

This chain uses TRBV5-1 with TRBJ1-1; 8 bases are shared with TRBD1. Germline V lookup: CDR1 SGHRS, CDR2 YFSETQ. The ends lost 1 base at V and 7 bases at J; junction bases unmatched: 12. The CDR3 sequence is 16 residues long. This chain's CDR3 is CASSLSDRGSVDEAFF. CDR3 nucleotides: TGCGCCAGCAGCTTGAGTGACAGGGGCTCTGTGGATGAAGCTTTCTTT.

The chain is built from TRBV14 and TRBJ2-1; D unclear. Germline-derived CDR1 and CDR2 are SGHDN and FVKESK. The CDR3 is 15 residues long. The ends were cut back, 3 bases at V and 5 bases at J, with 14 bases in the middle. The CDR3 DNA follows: TGTGCCAGCAGCCATGGGCCGGTCATAGACAATGAGCAGTTCTTC. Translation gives CASSHGPVIDNEQFF.

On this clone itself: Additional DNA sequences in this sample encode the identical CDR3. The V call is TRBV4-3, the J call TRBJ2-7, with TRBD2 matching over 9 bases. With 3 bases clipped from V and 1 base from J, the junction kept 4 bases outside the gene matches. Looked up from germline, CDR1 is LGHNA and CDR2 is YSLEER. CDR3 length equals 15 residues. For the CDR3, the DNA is TGCGCCAGCAGCCATCGGACTAGCGCGTCCTACGAGCAGTACTTC. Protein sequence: CASSHRTSASYEQYF.

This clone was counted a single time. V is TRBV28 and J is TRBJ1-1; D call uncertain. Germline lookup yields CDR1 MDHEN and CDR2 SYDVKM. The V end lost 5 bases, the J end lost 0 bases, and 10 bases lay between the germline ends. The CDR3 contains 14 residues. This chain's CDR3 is CASSLPAVNTEAFF. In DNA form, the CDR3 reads TGTGCCAGCAGTCTCCCAGCCGTGAACACTGAAGCTTTCTTT.

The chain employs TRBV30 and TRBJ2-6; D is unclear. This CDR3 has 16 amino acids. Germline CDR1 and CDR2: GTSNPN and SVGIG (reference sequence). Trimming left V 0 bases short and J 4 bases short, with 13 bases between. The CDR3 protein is CAWSVKGQEGANVLTF. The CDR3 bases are TGTGCCTGGAGTGTAAAAGGCCAGGAAGGGGCCAACGTCCTGACTTTC.

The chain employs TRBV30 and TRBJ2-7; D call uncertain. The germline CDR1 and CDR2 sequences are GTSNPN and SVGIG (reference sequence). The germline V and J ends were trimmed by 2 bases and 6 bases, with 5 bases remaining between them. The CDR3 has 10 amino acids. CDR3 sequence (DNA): TGTGCCTGGAGTCCAAGCGAGCAGTACTTC. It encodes CAWSPSEQYF.

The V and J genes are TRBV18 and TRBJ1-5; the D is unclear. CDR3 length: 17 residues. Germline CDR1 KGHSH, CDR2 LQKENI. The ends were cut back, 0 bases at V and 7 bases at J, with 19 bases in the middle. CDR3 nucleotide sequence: TGTGCCAGCTCACCACCGCGAGGACGGCAGCCGGACCAGCCCCAGCATTTT. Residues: CASSPPRGRQPDQPQHF.

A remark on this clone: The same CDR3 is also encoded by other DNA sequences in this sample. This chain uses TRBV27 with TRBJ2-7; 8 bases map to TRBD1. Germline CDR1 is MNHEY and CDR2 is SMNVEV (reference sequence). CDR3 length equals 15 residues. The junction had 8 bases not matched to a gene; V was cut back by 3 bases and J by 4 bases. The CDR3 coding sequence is TGTGCCAGCAGTTTCCGTGGACAGGGCGCTTACGAGCAGTACTTC. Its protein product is CASSFRGQGAYEQYF.

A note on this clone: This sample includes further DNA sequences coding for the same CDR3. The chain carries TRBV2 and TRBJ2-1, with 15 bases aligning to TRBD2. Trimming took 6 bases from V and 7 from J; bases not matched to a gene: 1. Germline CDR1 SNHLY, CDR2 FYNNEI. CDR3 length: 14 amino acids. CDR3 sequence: CASRGLAGGNEQFF. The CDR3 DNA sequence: TGTGCCAGCAGGGGACTAGCGGGAGGTAATGAGCAGTTCTTC.